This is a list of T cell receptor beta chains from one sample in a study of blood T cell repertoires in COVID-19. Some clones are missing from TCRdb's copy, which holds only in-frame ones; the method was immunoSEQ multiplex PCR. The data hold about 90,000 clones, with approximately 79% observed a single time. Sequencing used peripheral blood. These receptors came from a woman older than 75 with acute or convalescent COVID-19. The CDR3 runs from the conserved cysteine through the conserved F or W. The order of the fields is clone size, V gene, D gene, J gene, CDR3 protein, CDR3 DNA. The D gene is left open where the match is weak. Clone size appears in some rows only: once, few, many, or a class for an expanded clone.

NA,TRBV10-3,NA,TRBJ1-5,CATRENSNQPQHF,TGTGCCACCCGGGAGAACAGCAATCAGCCCCAGCATTTT
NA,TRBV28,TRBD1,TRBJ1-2,CASSGGPGRDRGSYGYTF,TGTGCCAGCAGTGGGGGTCCCGGGAGGGACAGGGGGTCCTATGGCTACACCTTC
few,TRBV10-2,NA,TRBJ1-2,CASSESTGRYGYTF,TGCGCCAGCAGTGAGTCAACAGGACGGTATGGCTACACCTTC
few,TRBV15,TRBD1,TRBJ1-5,CATSRWGTVENQPQHF,TGTGCCACCAGCAGATGGGGGACAGTAGAAAATCAGCCCCAGCATTTT
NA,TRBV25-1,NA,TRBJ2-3,CASSPPWDSRDTQYF,TGTGCCAGCAGTCCCCCCTGGGACTCGAGAGATACGCAGTATTTT
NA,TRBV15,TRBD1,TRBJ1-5,CATSKPGQGGYSNQPQHF,TGTGCCACCAGTAAGCCGGGTCAGGGGGGCTATAGCAATCAGCCCCAGCATTTT
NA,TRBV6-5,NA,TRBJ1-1,CASSLAGTEAFF,TGTGCCAGCAGTTTAGCCGGGACAGAAGCTTTCTTT
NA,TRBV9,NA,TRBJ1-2,CASSVVPGHIYGYTF,TGTGCCAGCAGCGTAGTTCCGGGACACATCTATGGCTACACCTTC
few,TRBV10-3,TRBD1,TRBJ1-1,CAISENTGANTEAFF,TGTGCCATCAGTGAGAATACAGGGGCCAACACTGAAGCTTTCTTT
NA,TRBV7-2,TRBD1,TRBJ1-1,CASSPWTGDTEAFF,TGTGCCAGCAGCCCGTGGACAGGGGACACTGAAGCTTTCTTT
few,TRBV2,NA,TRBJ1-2,CASAQNYGYTF,TGTGCCAGCGCACAGAACTATGGCTACACCTTC
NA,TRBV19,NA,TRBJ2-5,CASSREEQETQYF,TGTGCCAGTAGTAGAGAAGAGCAAGAGACCCAGTACTTC
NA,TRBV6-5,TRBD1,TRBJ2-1,CASSSTTGGNNEQFF,TGTGCCAGCAGTTCTACGACAGGGGGCAACAATGAGCAGTTCTTC
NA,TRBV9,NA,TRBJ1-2,CASSRGRGVYGYTF,TGTGCCAGCAGCCGGGGTCGGGGGGTCTATGGCTACACCTTC
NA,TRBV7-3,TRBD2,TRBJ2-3,CASSPGGLGYTQYF,TGTGCCAGCAGCCCGGGGGGGCTTGGCTATACGCAGTATTTT
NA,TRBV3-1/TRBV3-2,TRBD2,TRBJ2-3,CASSQVAGVDTQYF,TGTGCCAGCAGCCAAGTAGCGGGGGTTGATACGCAGTATTTT
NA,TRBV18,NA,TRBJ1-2,CASSPPSGTNYGYTF,TGTGCCAGCTCACCACCATCCGGGACTAACTATGGCTACACCTTC
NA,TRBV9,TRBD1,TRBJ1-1,CASSGTARQNTEAFF,TGTGCCAGCTCCGGGACAGCCCGCCAGAACACTGAAGCTTTCTTT
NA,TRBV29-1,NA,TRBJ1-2,CSVDKPNYGYTF,TGCAGCGTTGACAAGCCTAACTATGGCTACACCTTC
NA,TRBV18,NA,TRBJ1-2,CASSPGASGYTF,TGTGCCAGCTCACCAGGGGCGAGCGGCTACACCTTC
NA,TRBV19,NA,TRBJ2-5,CASSILGASVGETQYF,TGTGCCAGTAGTATCTTGGGGGCCAGCGTCGGAGAGACCCAGTACTTC
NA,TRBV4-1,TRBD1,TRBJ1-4,CASSQWQTRTGRGEKLFF,TGCGCCAGCAGCCAATGGCAGACCCGGACAGGGAGAGGTGAAAAACTGTTTTTT
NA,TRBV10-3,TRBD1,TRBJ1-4,CAISEWQGAGEKLFF,TGTGCCATCAGTGAGTGGCAGGGGGCAGGTGAAAAACTGTTTTTT
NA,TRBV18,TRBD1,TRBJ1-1,CASSPFPERQGRTEAFF,TGTGCCAGCTCACCATTCCCCGAGAGACAGGGTCGAACTGAAGCTTTCTTT
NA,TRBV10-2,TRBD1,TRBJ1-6,CASSLTGGWDYNSPLHF,TGCGCCAGCTCGTTGACAGGGGGTTGGGACTATAATTCACCCCTCCACTTT
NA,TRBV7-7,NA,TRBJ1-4,CASSLGQNEKLFF,TGTGCCAGCAGCTTAGGACAGAATGAAAAACTGTTTTTT
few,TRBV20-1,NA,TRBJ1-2,CSADMGSGYTF,TGCAGTGCCGACATGGGGAGCGGCTACACCTTC
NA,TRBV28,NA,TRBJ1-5,CASQGTNQPQHF,TGTGCCAGCCAGGGGACCAATCAGCCCCAGCATTTT
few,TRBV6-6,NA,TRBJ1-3,CASSPPSGEGENTIYF,TGTGCCAGCAGTCCCCCCTCGGGGGAGGGGGAAAACACCATATATTTT
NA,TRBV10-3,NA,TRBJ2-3,CAISEEGGAGGDTQYF,TGTGCCATCAGTGAGGAGGGGGGGGCGGGCGGTGATACGCAGTATTTT
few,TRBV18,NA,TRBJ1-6,CASSPGESLHF,TGTGCCAGCTCACCCGGGGAATCCCTCCACTTT
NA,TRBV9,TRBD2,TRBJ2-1,CASSVGASGGAYNEQFF,TGTGCCAGCAGCGTAGGGGCTAGCGGGGGGGCGTACAATGAGCAGTTCTTC
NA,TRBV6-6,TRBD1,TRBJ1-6,CASRPLQGSNSPLHF,TGTGCCAGCAGGCCACTACAGGGGTCTAATTCACCCCTCCACTTT
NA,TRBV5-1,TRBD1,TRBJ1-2,CASRPGTGPVPQAVRIDGYTF,TGCGCCAGCAGGCCTGGGACAGGACCTGTACCACAGGCGGTCAGGATCGATGGCTACACCTTC
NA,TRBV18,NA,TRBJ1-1,CASSPRANTEAFF,TGTGCCAGCTCACCACGAGCGAACACTGAAGCTTTCTTT
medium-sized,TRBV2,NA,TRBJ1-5,CASSSSGYSNQPQHF,TGTGCCAGCAGTTCGAGCGGGTATAGCAATCAGCCCCAGCATTTT
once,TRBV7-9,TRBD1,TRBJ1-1,CASRGDREKNTEAFF,TGTGCCAGCAGGGGGGACAGGGAAAAGAACACTGAAGCTTTCTTT
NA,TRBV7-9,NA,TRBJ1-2,CASSAGYGYTF,TGTGCCAGCAGCGCAGGGTATGGCTACACCTTC
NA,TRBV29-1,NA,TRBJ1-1,CSVEEGGTEAFF,TGCAGCGTTGAAGAGGGAGGTACTGAAGCTTTCTTT
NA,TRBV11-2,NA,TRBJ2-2,CASSPGGWDSNTGELFF,TGTGCCAGCAGCCCCGGAGGGTGGGATTCGAACACCGGGGAGCTGTTTTTT
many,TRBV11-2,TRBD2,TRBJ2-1,CASSLAQRDPVF,TGTGCCAGCAGCTTAGCGCAGCGGGATCCTGTCTTC
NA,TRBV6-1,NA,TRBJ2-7,CASSAYRPSEGSSYEQYF,TGTGCCAGCAGTGCCTACCGTCCGTCGGAGGGGAGCTCCTACGAGCAGTACTTC
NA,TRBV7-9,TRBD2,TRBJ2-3,CASSFPGTSGTDTQYF,TGTGCCAGCAGCTTTCCCGGGACTAGCGGCACAGATACGCAGTATTTT
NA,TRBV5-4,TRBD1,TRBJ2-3,CASSSWDRLTDTQYF,TGTGCCAGCAGCTCGTGGGACAGACTGACAGATACGCAGTATTTT
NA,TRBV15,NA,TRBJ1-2,CATSRAENYGYTF,TGTGCCACCAGCAGGGCGGAGAACTATGGCTACACCTTC
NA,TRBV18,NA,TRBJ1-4,CASSRGAGDEKLFF,TGTGCCAGCTCACGCGGAGCGGGGGATGAAAAACTGTTTTTT
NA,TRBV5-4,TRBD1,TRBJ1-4,CASSLSDRSHEKLFF,TGTGCCAGCAGCTTGTCGGACAGGTCTCACGAAAAACTGTTTTTT
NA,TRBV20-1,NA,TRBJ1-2,CSASSRASNYGYTF,TGCAGTGCTAGTAGCAGGGCCTCTAACTATGGCTACACCTTC
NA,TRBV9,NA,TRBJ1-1,CASSVGQMNTEAFF,TGTGCCAGCAGCGTAGGGCAGATGAACACTGAAGCTTTCTTT
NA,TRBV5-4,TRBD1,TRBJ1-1,CASSPGRTGNPRGAFF,TGTGCCAGCAGCCCGGGCAGGACAGGCAATCCACGGGGAGCTTTCTTT
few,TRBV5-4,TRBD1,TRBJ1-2,CASSLTNRGDGYTF,TGTGCCAGCAGCTTGACCAACAGGGGGGACGGCTACACCTTC
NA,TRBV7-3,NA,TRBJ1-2,CASSATPGTRYGYTF,TGTGCCAGCAGCGCAACCCCCGGGACAAGATATGGCTACACCTTC
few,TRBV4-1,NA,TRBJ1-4,CASSHPRLGRKLFF,TGCGCCAGCAGCCACCCCCGTTTGGGCAGGAAACTGTTTTTT
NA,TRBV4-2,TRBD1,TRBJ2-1,CASSPGTGNLYEQFF,TGTGCCAGCAGCCCCGGGACAGGGAACTTGTATGAGCAGTTCTTC
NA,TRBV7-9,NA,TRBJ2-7,CASSFTGFSGEQYF,TGTGCCAGCAGCTTTACAGGGTTTTCGGGTGAGCAGTACTTC
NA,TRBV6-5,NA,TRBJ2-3,CASSSGTHTDTQYF,TGTGCCAGCAGTTCCGGGACACATACAGATACGCAGTATTTT
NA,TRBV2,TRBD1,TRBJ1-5,CASRTGAVNQPQHF,TGTGCCAGCAGGACAGGGGCGGTCAATCAGCCCCAGCATTTT
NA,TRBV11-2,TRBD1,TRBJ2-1,CASSSIQGYNEQFF,TGTGCCAGCAGCTCAATACAGGGGTACAATGAGCAGTTCTTC
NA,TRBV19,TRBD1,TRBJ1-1,CPPRDRTGAEAFF,TGCCCCCCCCGGGACAGGACCGGGGCTGAAGCTTTCTTT